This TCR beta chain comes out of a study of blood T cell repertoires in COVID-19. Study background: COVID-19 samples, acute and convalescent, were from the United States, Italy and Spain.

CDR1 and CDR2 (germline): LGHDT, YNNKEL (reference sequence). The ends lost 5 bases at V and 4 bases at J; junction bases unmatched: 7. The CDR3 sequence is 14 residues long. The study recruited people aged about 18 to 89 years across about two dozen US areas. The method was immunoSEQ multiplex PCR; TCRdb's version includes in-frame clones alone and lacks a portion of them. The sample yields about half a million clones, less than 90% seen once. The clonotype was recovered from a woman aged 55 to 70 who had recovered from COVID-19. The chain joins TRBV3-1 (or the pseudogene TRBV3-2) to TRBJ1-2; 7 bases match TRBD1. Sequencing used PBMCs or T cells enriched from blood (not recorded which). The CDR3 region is CASSDDRVAYGYTF. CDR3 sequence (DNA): TGTGCCAGCAGCGATGACAGGGTGGCCTATGGCTACACCTTC.